These 12 T cell receptor beta chains were all obtained from the same sample, sequenced in a study of cytomegalovirus exposure and HLA in healthy donors. The PCR had 60 Vbeta and 13 Jbeta primers. The method was immunoSEQ multiplex PCR; TCRdb's version includes in-frame clones alone and lacks a portion of them. The profile shows fewer than 150,000 clones, around 83% of them singletons. Sequencing was performed on PBMCs. All receptors derive from a man in his forties in good health and CMV-seropositive.

The gene calls are TRBV4-1 and TRBJ2-3, with 10 bases matching TRBD1. J gave up 5 bases and V 0 bases, and 2 bases lay outside the gene matches. Germline CDR1 and CDR2: MGHRA and YSYEKL. This CDR3 is 15 amino acids long. CDR3 in DNA: TGCGCCAGCAGCCAAGAAGGGACAGGGGAAGATACGCAGTATTTT. It encodes CASSQEGTGEDTQYF.

J is TRBJ1-1 and V is TRBV2; no clear D. The V gene's germline CDR1 is SNHLY and CDR2 FYNNEI. CDR3 length: 12 amino acids. V lost 8 bases and J lost 1, with 8 bases in between. In DNA form, the CDR3 reads TGTGCCAGCCCTGCAGGGAACACTGAAGCTTTCTTT. Encoded protein: CASPAGNTEAFF.

In regard to this clone: Other nucleotide sequences from this sample produce the same CDR3. The chain links TRBV25-1 to TRBJ1-4, with TRBD1 matching 7 bases. The length of the CDR3 is 15 residues. Per the germline V gene, CDR1 is MGHDK and CDR2 is SYGVNS. J lost 4 bases, V lost 8 bases, and 10 bases had no gene match. In DNA form, the CDR3 reads TGTGCCAGCGGACCGACAGGGTCCCTTAATGAAAAACTGTTTTTT. This sequence encodes CASGPTGSLNEKLFF.

The chain recombines TRBV10-3 with TRBJ1-3; possible D gene TRBD1, 5 bases. Germline CDR1 and CDR2: ENHRY and SYGVKD. Deletions cut 4 bases from V and 0 bases from J, with 13 bases between. This CDR3 contains 16 residues. CDR3 residues: CAISGLGVSSGNTIYF. The DNA of the CDR3 is TGTGCCATCAGTGGTTTAGGGGTTAGCTCTGGAAACACCATATATTTT.

The chain joins TRBV19 to TRBJ1-1; D ambiguous. The germline gives CDR1 LNHDA, CDR2 SQIVND (reference sequence). V was shortened by 7 bases and J by 1 base, with 10 bases between the two germline ends. This CDR3 has 13 amino acids. DNA of the CDR3: TGTGCCAGTATACGATCCGGGAACACTGAAGCTTTCTTT. Residues: CASIRSGNTEAFF.

The rearrangement joins TRBV30 to TRBJ2-7; the match to TRBD2 covers 7 bases. The CDR3 runs to 15 residues. With V trimmed by 0 bases and J by 3 bases, 8 bases remained unmatched. Per the germline V gene, CDR1 is GTSNPN and CDR2 is SVGIG (reference sequence). The CDR3 sequence: CAWSVGSGTYYEQYF. In DNA, the CDR3 is TGTGCCTGGAGTGTGGGAAGCGGGACCTACTACGAGCAGTACTTC.

The rearrangement uses TRBV7-9 and TRBJ1-2, with D possibly being TRBD1 (5 bases). The length of the CDR3 is 12 residues. Germline V gene sequence: CDR1 SEHNR, CDR2 FQNEAQ (reference sequence). The V and J ends lost 2 bases and 7 bases respectively, with 8 bases between them. CDR3 residues: CASSLWGLGYTF. In DNA form, the CDR3 reads TGTGCCAGCAGCTTATGGGGACTTGGCTACACCTTC.

V usage is TRBV7-2 and J usage is TRBJ2-1; 10 bases align to TRBD2. Germline values: CDR1 SGHTA, CDR2 FQGNSA. The CDR3 has 17 residues. V shed 1 base and J 0 bases; nucleotides not matched to a gene: 3. The DNA for the CDR3 is TGTGCCAGCAGCTTAGTGTCTAGCGGGGGCTCCTACAATGAGCAGTTCTTC. The encoded protein is CASSLVSSGGSYNEQFF.

In its sample, this clone was seen once. The chain uses TRBV4-1 and TRBJ2-1, with 11 bases lining up with TRBD1. Germline CDR1 MGHRA, CDR2 YSYEKL. The junction had 7 bases not matched to a gene; V was cut back by 6 bases and J by 6 bases. This CDR3 region has 15 residues. This chain's CDR3 is CASRPDRGRGNEQFF. CDR3 DNA sequence: TGCGCCAGCAGACCGGACAGGGGGCGAGGCAATGAGCAGTTCTTC.

The chain links TRBV9 to TRBJ1-1; D perhaps matches TRBD1 (6 bases). The germline V and J ends were trimmed by 5 bases and 1 base, with 12 bases remaining between them. In germline, CDR1 is SGDLS, CDR2 YYNGEE. CDR3 length: 14 amino acids. Here the CDR3 reads CASSWGQQNTEAFF. Written as DNA, the CDR3 is TGTGCCAGCAGTTGGGGGCAGCAGAACACTGAAGCTTTCTTT.

V usage is TRBV14 and J usage is TRBJ2-1; the match to TRBD2 covers 7 bases. Unmatched junction bases numbered 6, after V lost 5 bases and J lost 2 bases. The CDR3 has 15 amino acids. Looked up from germline, CDR1 is SGHDN and CDR2 is FVKESK. This CDR3 is CASSSGLGAYNEQFF. The CDR3 bases are TGTGCCAGCAGCTCCGGACTAGGCGCCTACAATGAGCAGTTCTTC.

This clone was counted at least ten times. V is TRBV7-2 and J is TRBJ1-5; D might be TRBD1 (6 bases). The CDR3 consists of 16 residues. The V end was cut by 5 bases, the J end by 2 bases, with 16 bases between. CDR1 SGHTA and CDR2 FQGNSA come from the germline V gene. Here the CDR3 DNA reads TGTGCCAGCAGCCCCCGACAGGCCGGGGGCAATCAGCCCCAGCATTTT. Amino acid sequence: CASSPRQAGGNQPQHF.